Each of the 2 T cell receptor beta chains below was sequenced from the same sample in a study of post-analysis software for immune sequencing data. Unique molecular identifiers were carried by the TCR beta cDNA libraries. TCRdb re-called the PCR reads with MiXCR, one entry per CDR3 protein. The sample lists about 160,000 distinct CDR3 sequences, around 36% occurring once. This specimen was blood, taken after autologous hematopoietic stem cell transplantation. The source of these receptors is a girl between 10 and 17 years old with multiple sclerosis.

The chain is built from TRBV30 and TRBJ2-1, with 10 bases identical to TRBD2. The germline gives CDR1 GTSNPN, CDR2 SVGIG (reference sequence). This CDR3 has 16 amino acids. Germline trimming cut 0 bases from V and 9 bases from J; bases unmatched to any gene: 11. The CDR3 DNA follows: TGTGCCTGGAGTGTACGTGGGCTAGCGGGAGTCGGTGAGCAGTTCTTC. The encoded protein is CAWSVRGLAGVGEQFF.

This clonotype has a single count. J is TRBJ2-1 and V is TRBV12-3 or TRBV12-4, with D perhaps given as TRBD1 or TRBD2 (5 bases each). The CDR3 has 14 amino acids. V lost 6 bases to trimming and J lost 5 bases, with 14 bases between them. The CDR3 DNA is TGTGCCAGCAGAAGCACCCGAGGGGACAATGAGCAGTTCTTC. It specifies CASRSTRGDNEQFF.